The 18 T cell receptor beta chains listed next were all sequenced from one sample in a study of T cell responses to AZD1222 COVID-19 vaccine (dated by TCRdb to the early 2020s). The time point label, read with the paper, signifies: baseline before first vaccination. Per the publication, the treatment or condition label means: meningococcal conjugate vaccine given as trial control. Libraries were made using the immunoSEQ multiplex PCR assay. The immuneACCESS repertoire file appears here via TCRdb, limited to in-frame rearrangements. These files lack a portion of the clones; in checked studies, under half of the deficit traces to unresolved V genes, and the cause of the others is not known. The sample includes around 70,000 clones, with 79% observed a single time. Approximately 23% of the sample is taken by the ten largest. The sequenced sample was peripheral blood, obtained on day 0 of MenACWY control vaccination. The receptors here all came from an adult in good health.

The rearrangement uses TRBV19 and TRBJ1-5; the D gene is possibly TRBD1 (6 bases). V was shortened by 7 bases and J by 0 bases, with 16 bases between the two germline ends. Looked up from germline, CDR1 is LNHDA and CDR2 is SQIVND (reference sequence). The CDR3 is 16 residues long. The DNA for the CDR3 is TGTGCCAGTATCCCGTCGGTAGGGGGTAGCAATCAGCCCCAGCATTTT. It is translated as CASIPSVGGSNQPQHF. The full variable domain, its missing parts supplied by reference TRBV19 and TRBJ1-5, is DGGITQSPKYLFRKEGQNVTLSCEQNLNHDAMYWYRQDPGQGLRLIYYSQIVNDFQKGDIAEGYSVSREKKESFPLTVTSAQKNPTAFYLCASIPSVGGSNQPQHFGDGTRLSIL.

The chain combines TRBV6-6 with TRBJ1-2, with D maybe TRBD1 (6 bases). CDR3 length equals 15 residues. The V end lost 5 bases, the J end lost 3 bases, and 16 bases lay between the germline ends. The germline gives CDR1 MNHNY, CDR2 SVGAGI (reference sequence). This CDR3 is CASSPSPRGDYGYTF. DNA of the CDR3: TGTGCCAGCAGTCCCTCCCCGAGGGGGGACTATGGCTACACCTTC.

As concerns this clone: Other DNA sequences in the same sample also yield this CDR3. This chain joins TRBV6-1 and TRBJ2-7, with 8 bases that match TRBD1. J lost 0 bases, V lost 3 bases, and 4 bases had no gene match. Germline V gene sequence: CDR1 MNHNS, CDR2 SASEGT. The CDR3 length is 15 residues. Written as DNA, the CDR3 is TGTGCCAGCAGTGACGGGACAGGCAGCTCCTACGAGCAGTACTTC. It specifies CASSDGTGSSYEQYF.

This chain connects TRBV5-4 to TRBJ1-1; the D gene is possibly TRBD1 (6 bases). Germline V gene lookup returns CDR1 SGHNT and CDR2 YYREEE (reference sequence). CDR3 length: 13 residues. Trimming removed 4 bases at V and 1 base at J, with 8 bases between. The CDR3, as DNA: TGTGCCAGCAGCAGCAGGGGGAACACTGAAGCTTTCTTT. Its protein is CASSSRGNTEAFF. Full variable domain (missing parts from reference TRBV5-4 and TRBJ1-1): ETGVTQSPTHLIKTRGQQVTLRCSSQSGHNTVSWYQQALGQGPQFIFQYYREEENGRGNFPPRFSGLQFPNYSSELNVNALELDDSALYLCASSSRGNTEAFFGQGTRLTVV.

The V gene is TRBV5-1, the J gene TRBJ2-1; 11 nucleotides match TRBD1. Germline CDR1 reads SGHRS; CDR2 reads YFSETQ. Trimming took 5 bases from V and 1 from J; bases not matched to a gene: 2. This CDR3 region has 15 residues. For the CDR3, the DNA is TGCGCCAGCAGATGGGACAGGGGGTCCTACAATGAGCAGTTCTTC. It yields the protein CASRWDRGSYNEQFF.

Concerning this clone itself: Other DNA variants within this sample encode the same CDR3. J is TRBJ1-2 and V is TRBV30; TRBD1 aligns across 9 bases. Trimming removed 7 bases from V and 7 bases from J; junction bases left unmatched: 4. CDR3 length: 11 residues. CDR1 GTSNPN and CDR2 SVGIG come from the germline V gene (reference sequence). The CDR3 loop is CASYRGPGYTF. CDR3 bases: TGTGCCTCATACAGGGGGCCTGGCTACACCTTC.

As concerns this clone: One end of the junction is discordant with germline, which a read error may explain. The sample contains more than one DNA sequence encoding this CDR3. The genes are TRBV5-1 and TRBJ2-1; 11 nucleotides match TRBD2. This CDR3 comprises 14 residues. Germline V gene sequence: CDR1 SGHRS, CDR2 YFSETQ. The CDR3 protein is CASSLVLAGGEQFF. CDR3 DNA: TGCGCCAGTAGCTTGGTTCTAGCGGGAGGTGAGCAGTTCTTC. The variable domain in full, with the rest retrieved from reference TRBV5-1 and TRBJ2-1, is KAGVTQTPRYLIKTRGQQVTLSCSPISGHRSVSWYQQTPGQGLQFLFEYFSETQRNKGNFPGRFSGRQFSNSRSEMNVSTLELGDSALYLCASSLVLAGGEQFFGPGTRLTVL.

V and J are TRBV5-1 and TRBJ1-6; the D is unclear. V was cut by 7 bases and J by 7 bases, with 12 bases left in between. CDR3 length: 13 residues. The V gene's germline CDR1 is SGHRS and CDR2 YFSETQ. CDR3 coding DNA: TGCGCCAGCGGTACCGACCCGAATTCACCCCTCCACTTT. It specifies CASGTDPNSPLHF. The entire variable domain, with the rest obtained from reference TRBV5-1 and TRBJ1-6, is as follows: KAGVTQTPRYLIKTRGQQVTLSCSPISGHRSVSWYQQTPGQGLQFLFEYFSETQRNKGNFPGRFSGRQFSNSRSEMNVSTLELGDSALYLCASGTDPNSPLHFGNGTRLTVT.

This clone has only one observation. The rearrangement uses TRBV12-3 or TRBV12-4 and TRBJ2-7, with TRBD1 identical over 8 bases. V dropped 6 bases and J dropped 6; count of bases not matched to a gene: 7. This CDR3 comprises 13 residues. In nucleotides, the CDR3 is TGTGCCAGCAGCCTTCGGACAGGGATCGAGCAGTACTTC. Translated: CASSLRTGIEQYF.

This chain links TRBV9 with TRBJ2-3; D not resolved. The V gene's germline CDR1 is SGDLS and CDR2 YYNGEE. This CDR3 region has 12 residues. V lost 4 bases to trimming and J lost 7 bases, with 10 bases between them. The CDR3 loop reads CASSTDLYTQYF. CDR3 bases: TGTGCCAGCAGCACCGACTTGTATACGCAGTATTTT.

This chain connects TRBV19 to TRBJ2-3; weak D call: TRBD1 (6 bases). The germline V and J ends were trimmed by 7 bases and 2 bases, with 10 bases remaining between them. Germline CDR1 and CDR2: LNHDA and SQIVND (reference sequence). This CDR3 is built from 13 residues. CDR3: CASMDRPTDTQYF. CDR3 nucleotide sequence: TGTGCCAGTATGGACAGACCCACAGATACGCAGTATTTT. The full variable domain, in which reference TRBV19 and TRBJ2-3 provide the parts outside the CDR3, is DGGITQSPKYLFRKEGQNVTLSCEQNLNHDAMYWYRQDPGQGLRLIYYSQIVNDFQKGDIAEGYSVSREKKESFPLTVTSAQKNPTAFYLCASMDRPTDTQYFGPGTRLTVL.

The chain uses TRBV6-5 and TRBJ1-2; weak D call: TRBD1 (5 bases). This CDR3 contains 14 residues. CDR1 MNHEY and CDR2 SVGAGI come from the germline V gene. Trimming took 4 bases from V and 3 from J, leaving 12 bases between them. CDR3 sequence: CASSSPWGDYGYTF. CDR3 DNA: TGTGCCAGCAGTTCCCCATGGGGGGACTATGGCTACACCTTC.

V is TRBV5-1 and J is TRBJ2-1; 8 nucleotides match TRBD1. The J segment lost 5 bases and the V segment lost 0 bases, leaving 4 bases of the junction unmatched. Germline V gene sequence: CDR1 SGHRS, CDR2 YFSETQ. The CDR3 loop spans 15 amino acids. DNA of the CDR3: TGCGCCAGCAGCTTGGGCAGGGGGCATGACAATGAGCAGTTCTTC. Residues: CASSLGRGHDNEQFF.

With regard to this clone: At one boundary the junction diverges from the germline segment, which might be a read error. V and J are TRBV7-7 and TRBJ2-1; a weak D match, TRBD2 (5 bases). The CDR3 is 14 amino acids. Germline V gene sequence: CDR1 SSHAT, CDR2 FNYEAQ (reference sequence). CDR3 amino acids: CASSRATRNNEQFF. The CDR3 DNA sequence: TGTGCTAGCAGCCGGGCTACTAGGAACAATGAGCAGTTCTTC.

The chain links TRBV7-9 to TRBJ2-1, with TRBD2 matching 10 bases. This CDR3 spans 14 amino acids. Losses at the gene ends were 3 bases for V and 9 bases for J; bases not matched to a gene: 5. Germline values: CDR1 SEHNR, CDR2 FQNEAQ (reference sequence). CDR3 nucleotide sequence: TGTGCCAGCAGCTTCCAAGGGACTAGCGTTGAGCAGTTCTTC. It encodes CASSFQGTSVEQFF.

This chain joins TRBV6-2 or TRBV6-3 and TRBJ1-5, with D uncertain. Germline CDR1 reads MNHEY; CDR2 reads SVGEGT. The CDR3 totals 14 residues. With 4 bases removed from V and 3 bases from J, the gap between germline ends came to 10 bases. The CDR3 loop reads CASSFWRNNQPQHF. The CDR3 region has the DNA TGTGCCAGCAGTTTTTGGCGGAACAATCAGCCCCAGCATTTT.

This sequence joins TRBV9 and TRBJ2-2; D call uncertain. V was shortened by 0 bases and J by 0 bases, with 9 bases between the two germline ends. Looked up from germline, CDR1 is SGDLS and CDR2 is YYNGEE. The CDR3 length is 16 residues. CDR3 in DNA: TGTGCCAGCAGCGTAGGGGTAAACGCGAACACCGGGGAGCTGTTTTTT. It specifies CASSVGVNANTGELFF.

V gene TRBV7-2 combines with J gene TRBJ2-3; TRBD1 matches 9 bases. Germline assignment: CDR1 SGHTA and CDR2 FQGNSA. V lost 6 bases to trimming and J lost 5 bases; unmatched junction nucleotides: 12. The CDR3 loop spans 16 amino acids. The CDR3 region has the DNA TGTGCCAGCAGAAGTGACAGGGGGGTTTCTGGAGATACGCAGTATTTT. Translated, it gives CASRSDRGVSGDTQYF.